Listed below are T cell receptor beta chains from one sample, sequenced in a study of blood T cell repertoires in COVID-19. The data were produced by immunoSEQ multiplex PCR, yet TCRdb's version contains in-frame clones alone and is incomplete. This sample carries over 200,000 clones, roughly nine tenths of them seen once, and the ten largest clones take roughly 3.3%. The specimen was PBMCs or T cells enriched from blood (not recorded which). These receptors originate from a woman aged 45 to 65 in a cohort exposed to, infected with or recovered from COVID-19 (not recorded which). Each CDR3 is given with its conserved first and last residue. The order of the fields is J gene, clone size, D gene, V gene, CDR3 protein. D genes are given only for firm matches. Part of the rows lack a size; the others show once, few, many or a class for expanded clones.

j_call: TRBJ1-6; clone_size: once; d_call: TRBD1; v_call: TRBV7-2; cdr3_aa: CASSLDPTGLNSPLHF
j_call: TRBJ1-2; clone_size: -; d_call: TRBD1; v_call: TRBV11-1; cdr3_aa: CASSPNSGGSYGYTF
j_call: TRBJ2-5; clone_size: -; d_call: TRBD2; v_call: TRBV5-1; cdr3_aa: CASRLTSGQETQYF
j_call: TRBJ1-1; clone_size: -; d_call: TRBD1; v_call: TRBV19; cdr3_aa: CASSMTGGESPFF
j_call: TRBJ2-3; clone_size: -; d_call: -; v_call: TRBV5-1; cdr3_aa: CASSLAGITDTQYF
j_call: TRBJ1-3; clone_size: once; d_call: -; v_call: TRBV12-3/TRBV12-4; cdr3_aa: CASSFRGNTIYF
j_call: TRBJ2-1; clone_size: -; d_call: -; v_call: TRBV5-1; cdr3_aa: CASTSDVYNEQFF
j_call: TRBJ2-3; clone_size: -; d_call: TRBD2; v_call: TRBV7-2; cdr3_aa: CASSLGPSGGSDTQYF
j_call: TRBJ2-1; clone_size: -; d_call: TRBD2; v_call: TRBV2; cdr3_aa: CASSRTSVHNEQFF
j_call: TRBJ1-1; clone_size: -; d_call: -; v_call: TRBV9; cdr3_aa: CASSLPREGSTEAFF
j_call: TRBJ1-1; clone_size: -; d_call: -; v_call: TRBV7-2; cdr3_aa: CASSPQAVNTEAFF
j_call: TRBJ2-7; clone_size: few; d_call: -; v_call: TRBV5-4; cdr3_aa: CASSLQGPYEQYF
j_call: TRBJ2-3; clone_size: -; d_call: TRBD2; v_call: TRBV7-3; cdr3_aa: CASSLRVLAGVVPDTQYF
j_call: TRBJ1-6; clone_size: few; d_call: TRBD1; v_call: TRBV7-9; cdr3_aa: CASSGQGAGNSPLHF
j_call: TRBJ2-7; clone_size: -; d_call: -; v_call: TRBV19; cdr3_aa: CASSILAGDKEQYF
j_call: TRBJ1-2; clone_size: -; d_call: -; v_call: TRBV25-1; cdr3_aa: CTSTGPANYGYTF
j_call: TRBJ1-1; clone_size: -; d_call: -; v_call: TRBV10-3; cdr3_aa: CAISKQGGDTEAFF
j_call: TRBJ1-4; clone_size: -; d_call: -; v_call: TRBV6-5; cdr3_aa: CASSSGLINEKLFF
j_call: TRBJ2-4; clone_size: -; d_call: -; v_call: TRBV10-3; cdr3_aa: CAISENEIAKNIQYF
j_call: TRBJ2-7; clone_size: once; d_call: -; v_call: TRBV7-9; cdr3_aa: CASSLAWPAGDSYEQYF
j_call: TRBJ1-4; clone_size: -; d_call: -; v_call: TRBV27; cdr3_aa: CASSFVPVTGEKLFF
j_call: TRBJ1-1; clone_size: few; d_call: -; v_call: TRBV3-1/TRBV3-2; cdr3_aa: CASRIQGGVEAFF
j_call: TRBJ1-1; clone_size: few; d_call: -; v_call: TRBV29-1; cdr3_aa: CSANLGQRNTEAFF
j_call: TRBJ1-2; clone_size: -; d_call: -; v_call: TRBV30; cdr3_aa: CAWRGFEATGGSYGYTF
j_call: TRBJ2-7; clone_size: -; d_call: -; v_call: TRBV28; cdr3_aa: CASSPSGTGSYEQYF
j_call: TRBJ2-6; clone_size: -; d_call: TRBD1; v_call: TRBV18; cdr3_aa: CASSYTGGARANVLTF
j_call: TRBJ1-5; clone_size: -; d_call: -; v_call: TRBV7-2; cdr3_aa: CASSLNTGNNQPQHF
j_call: TRBJ1-2; clone_size: -; d_call: TRBD1; v_call: TRBV10-3; cdr3_aa: CAISEFLTGVGQNYGYTF
j_call: TRBJ1-4; clone_size: -; d_call: -; v_call: TRBV10-3; cdr3_aa: CAISASATNEKLFF
j_call: TRBJ2-5; clone_size: few; d_call: TRBD1; v_call: TRBV2; cdr3_aa: CASSGDRGDEETQYF
j_call: TRBJ1-2; clone_size: -; d_call: TRBD1; v_call: TRBV25-1; cdr3_aa: CASSVGQGLYGYTF
j_call: TRBJ1-2; clone_size: -; d_call: -; v_call: TRBV7-8; cdr3_aa: CASSLGGDGYGYTF
j_call: TRBJ2-3; clone_size: -; d_call: TRBD2; v_call: TRBV19; cdr3_aa: CASSTGLASTDTQYF
j_call: TRBJ1-5; clone_size: -; d_call: -; v_call: TRBV6-5; cdr3_aa: CASTAGYEQPQHF
j_call: TRBJ2-7; clone_size: few; d_call: -; v_call: TRBV7-2; cdr3_aa: CASSKRTAPYEQYF
j_call: TRBJ2-7; clone_size: -; d_call: TRBD2; v_call: TRBV28; cdr3_aa: CATAAGRNYEQYF
j_call: TRBJ1-1; clone_size: -; d_call: -; v_call: TRBV2; cdr3_aa: CASSVRGDTEAFF
j_call: TRBJ1-3; clone_size: -; d_call: TRBD1; v_call: TRBV29-1; cdr3_aa: CSGRTGSGNTIYF
j_call: TRBJ2-1; clone_size: -; d_call: TRBD1; v_call: TRBV4-1; cdr3_aa: CASSQRQGRTRYNEQFF
j_call: TRBJ2-7; clone_size: -; d_call: -; v_call: TRBV6-1; cdr3_aa: CANSEWSEKYEQYF